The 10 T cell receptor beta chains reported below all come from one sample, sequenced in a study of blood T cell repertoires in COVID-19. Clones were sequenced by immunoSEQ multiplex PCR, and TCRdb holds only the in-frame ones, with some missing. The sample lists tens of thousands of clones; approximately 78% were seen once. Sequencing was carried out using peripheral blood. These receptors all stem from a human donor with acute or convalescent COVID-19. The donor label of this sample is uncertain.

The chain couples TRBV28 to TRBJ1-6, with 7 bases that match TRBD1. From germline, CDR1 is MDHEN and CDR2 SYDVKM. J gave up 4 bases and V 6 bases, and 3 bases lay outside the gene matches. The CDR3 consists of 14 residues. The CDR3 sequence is CASRPGGYNSPLHF. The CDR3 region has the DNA TGTGCCAGCAGGCCAGGGGGTTATAATTCACCCCTCCACTTT.

CDR3 coding DNA: TGTGCCAGCAGCGGAGGGCTCGGTAATGAGCAGTTCTTC. It yields the protein CASSGGLGNEQFF. The V call is TRBV11-2, the J call TRBJ2-1, with D possibly matching TRBD2 (6 bases). V was pared by 5 bases and J by 7 bases, with 12 bases between. Germline lookup yields CDR1 SGHAT and CDR2 FQNNGV. There are 13 residues in the CDR3.

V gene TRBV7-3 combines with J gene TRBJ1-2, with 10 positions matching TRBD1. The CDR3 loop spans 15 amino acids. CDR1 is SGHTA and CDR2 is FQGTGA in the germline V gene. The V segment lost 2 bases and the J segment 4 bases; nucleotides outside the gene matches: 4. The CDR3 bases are TGTGCCAGCAGCTTAGGGACAGGGGACCTCTATGGCTACACCTTC. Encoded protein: CASSLGTGDLYGYTF.

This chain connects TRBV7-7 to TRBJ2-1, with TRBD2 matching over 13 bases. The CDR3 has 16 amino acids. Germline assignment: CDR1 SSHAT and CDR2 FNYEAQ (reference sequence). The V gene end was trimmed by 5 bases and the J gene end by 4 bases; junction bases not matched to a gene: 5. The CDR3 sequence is CASSVTSGGLYNEQFF. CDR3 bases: TGTGCCAGCAGCGTGACTAGCGGGGGGCTTTACAATGAGCAGTTCTTC.

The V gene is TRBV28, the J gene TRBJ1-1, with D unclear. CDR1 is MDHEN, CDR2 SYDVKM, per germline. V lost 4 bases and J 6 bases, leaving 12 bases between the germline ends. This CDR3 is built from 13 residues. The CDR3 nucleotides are TGTGCCAGCAGTTCTTTCCTGGGCGCTGAAGCTTTCTTT. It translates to CASSSFLGAEAFF. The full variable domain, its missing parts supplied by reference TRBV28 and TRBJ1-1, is DVKVTQSSRYLVKRTGEKVFLECVQDMDHENMFWYRQDPGLGLRLIYFSYDVKMKEKGDIPEGYSVSREKKERFSLILESASTNQTSMYLCASSSFLGAEAFFGQGTRLTVV.

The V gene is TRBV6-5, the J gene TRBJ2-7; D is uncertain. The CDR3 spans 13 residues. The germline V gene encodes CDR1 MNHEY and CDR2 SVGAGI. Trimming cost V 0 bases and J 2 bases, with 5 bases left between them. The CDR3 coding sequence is TGTGCCAGCAGTTACTCCTTAGCCTACGAGCAGTACTTC. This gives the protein CASSYSLAYEQYF.

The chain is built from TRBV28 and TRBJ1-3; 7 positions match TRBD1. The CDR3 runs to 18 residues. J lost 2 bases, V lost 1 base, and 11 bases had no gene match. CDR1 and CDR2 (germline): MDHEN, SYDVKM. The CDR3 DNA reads TGTGCCAGCAGTTTATATGGGACAGACCCTGTCCCTGGAAACACCATATATTTT. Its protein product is CASSLYGTDPVPGNTIYF.

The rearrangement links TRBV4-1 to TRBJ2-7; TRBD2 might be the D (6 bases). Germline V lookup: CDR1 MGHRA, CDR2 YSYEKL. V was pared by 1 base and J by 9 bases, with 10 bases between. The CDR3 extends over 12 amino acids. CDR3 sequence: CASSQVGGWQYF. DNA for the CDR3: TGCGCCAGCAGCCAAGTAGGAGGGTGGCAGTACTTC.

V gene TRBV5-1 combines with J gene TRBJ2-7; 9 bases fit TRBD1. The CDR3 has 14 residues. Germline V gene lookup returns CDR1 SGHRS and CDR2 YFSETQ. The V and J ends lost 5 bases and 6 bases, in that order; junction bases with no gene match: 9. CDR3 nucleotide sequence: TGCGCCAGCAGTTCCGGGACAGGGACCCGCGAGCAGTACTTC. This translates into CASSSGTGTREQYF.

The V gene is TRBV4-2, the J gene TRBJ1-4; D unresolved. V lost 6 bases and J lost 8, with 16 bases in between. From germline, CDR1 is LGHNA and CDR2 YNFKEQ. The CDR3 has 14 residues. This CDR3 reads CASRSTEFGEKLFF. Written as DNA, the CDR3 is TGTGCCAGCAGATCGACTGAGTTTGGAGAAAAACTGTTTTTT.